This T cell receptor beta chain originates from a study of T cell repertoires in cytomegalovirus infection. This clonotype was observed many times. CDR3 length equals 13 residues. The germline gives CDR1 SGHAT, CDR2 FQDESV (reference sequence). V was trimmed by 5 bases and J by 1 base, leaving 8 bases between them. In TCRdb, the reads were re-called with MiXCR into one record per CDR3 protein. The sample comprises 500,000 or so distinct CDR3 sequences, 16% of which are singletons, and 20% to 30% rests with the top ten. Input material: CD8+ T cells from PBMCs. The V gene is TRBV11-1, the J gene TRBJ1-2, with D unresolved. The receptor was isolated from a human donor in good health (CMV status not recorded). Some clones in this sample may be carry-over from other donors' samples. Here the CDR3 DNA reads TGTGCCAGCAGCCAGACAAATAACTATGGCTACACCTTC. Its translation: CASSQTNNYGYTF.